The 10 T cell receptor beta chains in this list originate from one sample, sequenced in a study of T cell repertoires in cytomegalovirus infection. Their antigens are not known. TCRdb fed the reads into MiXCR, producing one record per CDR3 protein. The repertoire holds about 770,000 distinct CDR3 sequences, with roughly 28% as singletons. The sample was cultured CD8+ T cells from PBMCs, taken from culture after CMV antigen stimulation. The source of these receptors is a human donor in good health (CMV status not recorded). Some clones in this sample may be carry-over from other donors' samples.

A note on this clonotype: Because it lacks the conserved phenylalanine or tryptophan at the end, this CDR3 is likely a read error. The rearrangement joins TRBV27 to TRBJ1-2; 7 bases match TRBD1. Germline V gene lookup returns CDR1 MNHEY and CDR2 SMNVEV (reference sequence). This CDR3 contains 13 residues. Losses at the gene ends were 6 bases for V and 8 bases for J; bases not matched to a gene: 9. The CDR3 is CASSDRVTDGYTL. In DNA form, the CDR3 reads TGTGCCAGCAGCGACAGGGTTACAGACGGCTACACCCTC.

The V and J genes are TRBV7-6 and TRBJ2-2, with D maybe TRBD1 (6 bases). This CDR3 has 20 amino acids. Germline values: CDR1 SGHVS, CDR2 FNYEAQ. The V gene lost 3 bases and the J gene lost 0 bases, with 23 bases spanning the gap. The chain's CDR3 is CASSFPGGGQTPANTGELFF. The CDR3 bases are TGTGCCAGCAGCTTCCCAGGTGGGGGACAAACCCCCGCGAACACCGGGGAGCTGTTTTTT.

The table lists this clonotype with a few counts. The V and J genes are TRBV2 and TRBJ1-1, with D perhaps TRBD1 (5 bases). Deletions cut 6 bases from V and 1 base from J, with 12 bases between. This CDR3 has 14 amino acids. Germline loops: CDR1 SNHLY, CDR2 FYNNEI. CDR3 region: CASRKMTENTEAFF. CDR3 coding DNA: TGTGCCAGCAGGAAAATGACAGAGAACACTGAAGCTTTCTTT.

This clonotype appeared a few times. CDR3 amino acids: CASSQGGPGVYNEQFF. As DNA, the CDR3 is TGCGCCAGCAGCCAAGGTGGTCCAGGTGTCTACAATGAGCAGTTCTTC. This chain links TRBV4-1 with TRBJ2-1; D gene uncertain. Per the germline V gene, CDR1 is MGHRA and CDR2 is YSYEKL. CDR3 length equals 16 residues. V was cut by 1 base and J by 3 bases, with 13 bases left in between.

The sample holds a few counts of this clonotype. V is TRBV25-1 and J is TRBJ1-2; no reliable D call. Trimming took off 3 bases at V and 0 bases at J, with 11 bases between the two ends. CDR1 and CDR2 from the germline V gene are MGHDK and SYGVNS. This CDR3 is 15 amino acids long. CDR3 bases: TGTGCCAGCAGTGAGTTGGCAGCACCTAACTATGGCTACACCTTC. Amino acids: CASSELAAPNYGYTF.

This clonotype was picked up one time. This chain uses TRBV11-2 with TRBJ2-5; maybe TRBD1 (6 bases). This CDR3 is 15 amino acids long. Trimming took 4 bases from V and 1 from J, leaving 13 bases between them. Germline V gives CDR1 SGHAT, CDR2 FQNNGV. CDR3 sequence reads: CASSWGPQPQETQYF. DNA of the CDR3: TGTGCCAGCAGCTGGGGGCCGCAGCCCCAAGAGACCCAGTACTTC.

This rearrangement joins TRBV27 to TRBJ1-2, with D possibly being TRBD1 (6 bases). This CDR3 has 14 amino acids. Per the germline V gene, CDR1 is MNHEY and CDR2 is SMNVEV (reference sequence). Trimming took 1 base from V and 4 from J, leaving 10 bases between them. CDR3 in amino acids: CASSLYGGPYGYTF. The CDR3 region has the DNA TGTGCCAGCAGTTTATACGGGGGCCCCTATGGCTACACCTTC.

This clonotype was seen many times. The V call is TRBV7-2, the J call TRBJ2-3, with a possible D match to TRBD1 (7 bases). This CDR3 has 14 residues. CDR1 is SGHTA and CDR2 is FQGNSA in the germline V gene. Trimming cost V 5 bases and J 2 bases, with 11 bases left between them. In DNA, the CDR3 is TGTGCCAGCAGCGACAGGGACTCCACAGATACGCAGTATTTT. Protein product: CASSDRDSTDTQYF.

Points on this clonotype: A junction boundary mismatches the germline segment, possibly from a read error. The chain couples TRBV5-3 to TRBJ2-6, with D possibly called TRBD1 or TRBD2 (5 bases each). TRBV5-3 is known as an ORF, though its function is uncertain. CDR3 length: 14 amino acids. Written as DNA, the CDR3 is TGTGCCAGCAGCTTCTGGGGGGGGGCCAACGTCCTGACTTTC. Translated: CASSFWGGANVLTF.

The chain recombines TRBV27 with TRBJ1-1; TRBD1 matches at 7 bases. Per the germline V gene, CDR1 is MNHEY and CDR2 is SMNVEV (reference sequence). The CDR3 runs to 14 residues. V trimming: 5 bases; J trimming: 1 base; junction bases outside the gene matches: 4. This chain's CDR3 is CASSVRGPNTEAFF. CDR3 DNA: TGTGCCAGCAGTGTAAGGGGGCCGAACACTGAAGCTTTCTTT.